What follows describes a single T cell receptor beta chain. The antigen is undetermined. This specimen comes from a study of PD-1 blockade in classical Hodgkin lymphoma. The sample's time point: newly diagnosed, previously untreated cHL patient sample. The study compared against PBMCs from newly diagnosed, untreated classical Hodgkin lymphoma. The CDR3 length is 15 residues. From germline, CDR1 is MNHNS and CDR2 SASEGT. Trimming shortened V by 3 bases and J by 0 bases, and 10 bases separated the two germline ends. Study results and limitations: Prior therapy or disease activity may underlie the repertoire differences, whose causes remain undefined. It was reported that newly diagnosed patients had less baseline TCR diversity than healthy donors.

The assay was immunoSEQ multiplex PCR, and TCRdb's table has in-frame clones only and misses some. Of fewer than 35,000 clones listed, roughly 92% are singletons. V and J are TRBV6-1 and TRBJ2-3; tentatively, D is TRBD2 (5 bases). The receptor was isolated from a human donor with classical Hodgkin lymphoma. The sample taken for sequencing was peripheral blood mononuclear cells (PBMCs). The CDR3 DNA is TGTGCCAGCAGTGAGCGGCGGGCGAGCACAGATACGCAGTATTTT. Its translation: CASSERRASTDTQYF.